A single sample gave rise to the 17 T cell receptor beta chains below, sequenced in a study of beta chain features in type 1 diabetes (dated by TCRdb to 2016 to 2019). Paper-wide results and their limitations: Type 1 diabetes patients showed a moderate but significant shortening of TCRB CDR3 length in all four CD4+ subsets.

The library relied on the immunoSEQ multiplex PCR assay. All of the isolated RNA was reverse transcribed with the High Capacity cDNA Reverse Transcription Kit, so expressed TCRB transcripts were sequenced. This is the immuneACCESS table as TCRdb keeps it, with only in-frame sequences that have V and J called. A part of the clones is gone; compared with another copy, unresolved V genes explain less than half, and the rest is unexplained. The sample table records about 370,000 clones; over 8.5% of these occur just once. The ten largest clones add up to about 0.6% of the sample. Their antigen targets remain unknown. The sample comprised central memory CD4+ T cells from blood. These receptor sequences come from a man younger than 40 with type 1 diabetes.

The chain combines TRBV11-3 with TRBJ2-3; unclear D gene. The CDR3 has 13 amino acids. Trimming cost V 3 bases and J 5 bases, with 9 bases left between them. Germline values: CDR1 SGHNT, CDR2 YENEEA. The CDR3 coding sequence is TGTGCCAGCAGCTTGACCTCACTAGATACGCAGTATTTT. Its protein product is CASSLTSLDTQYF.

The rearrangement links TRBV5-5 to TRBJ2-4; 7 bases align to TRBD1. The length of the CDR3 is 15 residues. The junction had 6 bases not matched to a gene; V was cut back by 0 bases and J by 6 bases. Per germline, CDR1 SGHKS and CDR2 YYEKEE (reference sequence). The CDR3 protein is CASSLGGDRRNIQYF. The CDR3 nucleotides are TGTGCCAGCAGCTTGGGTGGGGACAGACGAAACATTCAGTACTTC.

This clone occurred many times. This sequence joins TRBV14 and TRBJ2-3, with 12 bases fitting TRBD2. J gave up 6 bases and V 1 base, and 8 bases lay outside the gene matches. The CDR3 is 17 amino acids. The V gene's germline CDR1 is SGHDN and CDR2 FVKESK. The DNA for the CDR3 is TGTGCCAGCAGCCAAGGCTCGACTAGCGGGAGTAGGGATACGCAGTATTTT. Amino acids: CASSQGSTSGSRDTQYF.

V and J are TRBV27 and TRBJ2-3, with 15 bases fitting TRBD2. Germline trimming cut 1 base from V and 1 base from J; bases unmatched to any gene: 6. From germline, CDR1 is MNHEY and CDR2 SMNVEV (reference sequence). The CDR3 contains 19 residues. In DNA form, the CDR3 reads TGTGCCAGCAGTTTATTCGGACTAGCGGGAGGGCCGGGCACAGATACGCAGTATTTT. Protein: CASSLFGLAGGPGTDTQYF.

The CDR3 loop is CASSAGQGVYNEQFF. The CDR3 nucleotides read TGCGCCAGCAGCGCCGGACAGGGGGTATACAATGAGCAGTTCTTC. V is TRBV5-1 and J is TRBJ2-1; 10 nucleotides agree with TRBD1. In germline, CDR1 is SGHRS, CDR2 YFSETQ. This CDR3 contains 15 residues. The J segment lost 4 bases and the V segment lost 4 bases, leaving 5 bases of the junction unmatched.

This chain joins TRBV30 and TRBJ1-1; TRBD1 agrees at 8 bases. The CDR3 has 16 residues. V gave up 4 bases and J gave up 1 base; unmatched junction bases: 11. Germline V gives CDR1 GTSNPN, CDR2 SVGIG (reference sequence). The DNA for the CDR3 is TGTGCCTGGACCCCCTACCAGGGGGCCTGGAACACTGAAGCTTTCTTT. Its translation: CAWTPYQGAWNTEAFF.

Worth noting for this clone: Possible read error: a much larger clone is one base away. The chain recombines TRBV11-2 with TRBJ2-7, with a tentative D call TRBD1 (6 bases). The germline gives CDR1 SGHAT, CDR2 FQNNGV. The CDR3 loop spans 12 amino acids. The V and J ends lost 5 bases and 3 bases respectively, with 8 bases between them. For the CDR3, the DNA is TGTGCCAGCAGCGCACAGGGCTACGAGCAGTACTTC. Translating gives CASSAQGYEQYF.

This clone showed up many times. This chain uses TRBV10-3 with TRBJ2-5, with 8 bases matching TRBD1. The CDR3 runs 14 residues. Germline assignment: CDR1 ENHRY and CDR2 SYGVKD. Trimming cost V 10 bases and J 4 bases; bases outside gene matches: 11. DNA for the CDR3: TGTGCCACCCTCCCGACAGGGGCCCTAGAGACCCAGTACTTC. This gives the protein CATLPTGALETQYF.

This clone was picked up a small number of times. The rearrangement uses TRBV28 and TRBJ2-1; D remains unclear. Germline lookup yields CDR1 MDHEN and CDR2 SYDVKM. The ends were cut back, 5 bases at V and 0 bases at J, with 14 bases in the middle. The CDR3 runs 16 residues. CDR3 sequence reads: CASSPRVRFSYNEQFF. The CDR3 DNA follows: TGTGCCAGCAGTCCACGGGTCCGATTCTCCTACAATGAGCAGTTCTTC.

In this sample, this clone turned up a few times. The rearrangement joins TRBV13 to TRBJ2-7; tentatively, D is TRBD1 (6 bases). The V end was cut by 9 bases, the J end by 2 bases, with 14 bases between. This CDR3 is built from 13 residues. Germline CDR1 and CDR2: PRHDT and FYEKMQ (reference sequence). The CDR3 protein is CASRQGPTYEQYF. CDR3 bases: TGTGCCAGTCGGCAGGGGCCGACCTACGAGCAGTACTTC.

The gene calls are TRBV28 and TRBJ2-7, with D possibly being TRBD1 (5 bases). The CDR3 totals 13 residues. The V end lost 2 bases, the J end lost 6 bases, and 11 bases lay between the germline ends. Germline CDR1 reads MDHEN; CDR2 reads SYDVKM. In DNA, the CDR3 is TGTGCCAGCAGTTTACAGGGTTCGGGCGAGCAGTACTTC. Its protein product is CASSLQGSGEQYF.

V usage is TRBV5-4 and J usage is TRBJ2-7; D may match TRBD1 or TRBD2 (6 bases each). The CDR3 is made up of 14 amino acids. Germline V gene data show CDR1 as SGHNT and CDR2 as YYREEE (reference sequence). Trimming pared 1 base from V and 6 bases from J, leaving 14 bases between. The CDR3 spells CASSLWGADSEQYF. The CDR3 DNA is TGTGCCAGCAGCTTGTGGGGGGCGGATTCCGAGCAGTACTTC. Together with reference TRBV5-4 and TRBJ2-7, the CDR3 gives the full variable domain: ETGVTQSPTHLIKTRGQQVTLRCSSQSGHNTVSWYQQALGQGPQFIFQYYREEENGRGNFPPRFSGLQFPNYSSELNVNALELDDSALYLCASSLWGADSEQYFGPGTRLTVT.

The table lists this clone with a few counts. V and J are TRBV4-3 and TRBJ2-5; tentative D call: TRBD1 (6 bases). The CDR3 extends over 15 amino acids. Per germline, CDR1 LGHNA and CDR2 YSLEER. V was trimmed by 2 bases and J by 1 base, leaving 11 bases between them. The CDR3 region has the DNA TGCGCCAGCAGCCAATATGGGACACCCCAAGAGACCCAGTACTTC. Amino acid sequence: CASSQYGTPQETQYF.

This chain connects TRBV7-8 to TRBJ2-7; tentatively, D is TRBD1 or TRBD2 (5 bases each). Trimming pared 1 base from V and 1 base from J, leaving 14 bases between. The CDR3 totals 16 residues. CDR1 and CDR2 (germline): SGHVS, FQNEAQ. DNA of the CDR3: TGTGCCAGCAGCTTAGGAGGGCAGGGAGCGTCCTACGAGCAGTACTTC. Its protein is CASSLGGQGASYEQYF.

This clone was detected only a few times. The chain couples TRBV7-9 to TRBJ2-5; 8 nucleotides agree with TRBD1. The V gene end was trimmed by 6 bases and the J gene end by 5 bases; junction bases not matched to a gene: 5. CDR1 is SEHNR, CDR2 FQNEAQ, per germline (reference sequence). The CDR3 has 13 amino acids. CDR3 amino acids: CASRPTGGETQYF. The CDR3 DNA reads as TGTGCCAGCAGGCCTACAGGGGGTGAGACCCAGTACTTC.

The DNA for the CDR3 is TGTGCCAGCAGCTTACAGCCAGGGACCTCGGGCACTGAAGCTTTCTTT. It codes for CASSLQPGTSGTEAFF. This sequence joins TRBV11-2 and TRBJ1-1; D may be TRBD1 (5 bases). The CDR3 is made up of 16 amino acids. The germline CDR1 and CDR2 sequences are SGHAT and FQNNGV. V was cut by 2 bases and J by 4 bases, with 17 bases left in between.

Remarks on this clone: The identical CDR3 is also encoded by other nucleotide sequences in the sample. This chain connects TRBV6-5 to TRBJ1-1; D is uncertain. The CDR3 extends over 14 amino acids. V lost 4 bases and J 1 base, leaving 10 bases between the germline ends. Germline loops: CDR1 MNHEY, CDR2 SVGAGI. The CDR3 here is CASSLLVRNTEAFF. The CDR3 region has the DNA TGTGCCAGCAGTTTACTTGTGAGGAACACTGAAGCTTTCTTT.